The present T cell receptor beta chain was sequenced within a study of T cells in Graves' hyperthyroidism and ophthalmopathy. RNA transcripts yielded amplified TCR beta CDR3 regions. The TCR CDR3 first-round RT-PCR relied on the HTBI primer set. In TCRdb, the multiplex PCR reads were re-called with MiXCR into one record per CDR3 protein. The sample lists around 500,000 distinct CDR3 sequences; around 15% were seen once. Comments on this clonotype: What it recognizes is unknown.

This CDR3 region has 19 residues. V was pared by 2 bases and J by 4 bases, with 15 bases of the junction left unmatched. Looked up from germline, CDR1 is DFQATT and CDR2 is SNEGSKA (reference sequence). Study conclusions and caveats: Ophthalmopathy onset followed model prediction by a median around 6.9 months.

The chain is built from TRBV20-1 and TRBJ2-6; 9 nucleotides agree with TRBD1. What was sequenced was blood. The sequence came from a woman aged 25 to 39 with Graves' ophthalmopathy. The CDR3 reads CSARLPFSGTGTGANVLTF. The CDR3 DNA reads TGCAGTGCTAGACTTCCCTTTTCCGGGACAGGGACCGGGGCCAACGTCCTGACTTTC.